This is a list of T cell receptor beta chains from one sample in a study of cytomegalovirus exposure and HLA in healthy donors. Produced via immunoSEQ multiplex PCR; TCRdb's table is partial and in-frame only. Among around 150,000 clones, 68% were seen once, and the ten largest hold approximately 4.2%. Sequencing input: PBMCs. These receptors were obtained from a man between 60 and 75 years old in good health and CMV-seronegative. Each CDR3 is given with its conserved first and last residue. The D gene is left open where the match is weak. Clone sizes are given selectively: once, few, many, or a class where the clone is expanded.

V gene,D gene,J gene,clone size,CDR3 DNA,CDR3 protein
TRBV7-2,TRBD1,TRBJ2-7,.,TGTGCCAGCAGTCGGGACAGGGGAGTTAGCGAGCAGTACTTC,CASSRDRGVSEQYF
TRBV21-1,.,TRBJ1-1,few,TGTGCCAGCAGCAAAGCGGGGGACAGGGGGAGGACTGAAGCTTTCTTT,CASSKAGDRGRTEAFF
TRBV28,.,TRBJ2-7,.,TGTGCCAGCAGTCCGGTGGAAGGCGGTACCTACGAGCAGTACTTC,CASSPVEGGTYEQYF
TRBV28,TRBD1,TRBJ1-4,.,TGTGCCAGCAGTTTGGCCAGGGGGAATAATGAAAAACTGTTTTTT,CASSLARGNNEKLFF
TRBV19,.,TRBJ1-5,few,TGTGCCAGTAGTGTTGGGCACAACCAGCATTTT,CASSVGHNQHF
TRBV7-2,TRBD1,TRBJ1-1,.,TGTGCCAGCAGCAACAGGGGGCGGGGTACTGAAGCTTTCTTT,CASSNRGRGTEAFF
TRBV25-1,.,TRBJ2-3,few,TGTGCCAGCAGTGTACGAGTCCCAGATACGCAGTATTTT,CASSVRVPDTQYF
TRBV5-4,TRBD2,TRBJ2-7,once,TGTGCCAGCAGCTTCTCCGGGACTAGCGCGTACGAGCAGTACTTC,CASSFSGTSAYEQYF
TRBV5-6,.,TRBJ2-4,.,TGTGCCAGCAGACCCGGACTACCCCTAGCCAAAAACATTCAGTACTTC,CASRPGLPLAKNIQYF
TRBV30,TRBD1,TRBJ1-1,.,TGTGCCTGGAGTGGAGCCAGGGGGTCCGCTTTCTTT,CAWSGARGSAFF